This TCR beta chain appears in the sequencing data of a study of regulatory T cells. Study-wide results and limits: In CD3G-deficient patients, conventional CD4+ T cells were enriched for hydrophobic CDR3 residues at positions 6 and 7. Patient repertoires had restricted TRB V-J pairs and skewed V and J usage, most in Tregs.

The CDR3 runs to 11 residues. Germline V gene lookup returns CDR1 GTSNPN and CDR2 SVGIG (reference sequence). Trimming removed 8 bases at V and 4 bases at J, with 11 bases between. The PCR used 52 TRBV and 13 TRBJ primers. Method: immunoSEQ multiplex PCR; TCRdb's copy keeps in-frame clones and lacks some. The profile shows some 30,000 clones, 93% of them singletons. All CD3G-deficient patients showed autoimmunity, more severe in two. Patients aged 2 to 39 years had fewer naive and more memory CD4+ and CD8+ T cells. Regulatory (CD25-high CD127-low) and conventional (CD25-low CD127-high) CD4+ T cells were sorted separately. As to this clone: Its antigen is as yet unknown.

The genes are TRBV30 and TRBJ1-1, with D perhaps TRBD1 (5 bases). What was sequenced was conventional CD4+ T cells sorted from blood. The TCR was taken from a child aged 2 to 10 with CD3G deficiency. The CDR3 reads CAGGRITEAFF. Here the CDR3 DNA reads TGTGCCGGGGGAAGAATCACTGAAGCTTTCTTT.